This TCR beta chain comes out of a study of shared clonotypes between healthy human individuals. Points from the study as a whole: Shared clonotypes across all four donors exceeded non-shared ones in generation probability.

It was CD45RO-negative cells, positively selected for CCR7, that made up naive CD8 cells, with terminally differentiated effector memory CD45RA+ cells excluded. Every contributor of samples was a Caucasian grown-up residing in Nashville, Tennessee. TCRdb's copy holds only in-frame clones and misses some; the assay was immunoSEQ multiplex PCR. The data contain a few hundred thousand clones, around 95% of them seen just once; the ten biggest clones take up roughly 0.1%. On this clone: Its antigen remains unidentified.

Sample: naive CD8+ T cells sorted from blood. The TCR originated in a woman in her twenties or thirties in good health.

CDR3 loop: CASSMGQGRGGTEAFF. In DNA, the CDR3 is TGTGCCAGCAGCATGGGACAGGGGCGAGGGGGAACTGAAGCTTTCTTT. The chain employs TRBV7-8 and TRBJ1-1, with 10 bases that match TRBD1. Per the germline V gene, CDR1 is SGHVS and CDR2 is FQNEAQ. The CDR3 consists of 16 residues. The J segment lost 5 bases and the V segment lost 5 bases, leaving 11 bases of the junction unmatched. Using reference TRBV7-8 and TRBJ1-1 for the parts outside the CDR3, the full variable domain is GAGVSQSPRYKVAKRGQDVALRCDPISGHVSLFWYQQALGQGPEFLTYFQNEAQLDKSGLPSDRFFAERPEGSVSTLKIQRTQQEDSAVYLCASSMGQGRGGTEAFFGQGTRLTVV.